This T cell receptor (beta chain) comes out of a study of T-cell memory formation after mild COVID-19. Study-wide results and caveats: Still unconfirmed is whether the second-wave clones peaking on day 37 recognized SARS-CoV-2.

Turning to this clonotype: Its antigen is not identified.

The V gene lost 0 bases and the J gene lost 3 bases, with 12 bases spanning the gap. The CDR3 consists of 16 residues. The germline V gene encodes CDR1 SGDLS and CDR2 YYNGEE. From 5'RACE with constant-segment primers came TCR alpha and TCR beta cDNA libraries that carried sample barcodes and UMIs. A single record per CDR3 protein comes from TCRdb applying MiXCR to the 5' RACE reads. The sample carries roughly 89,000 distinct CDR3 sequences, about an eighth recorded once. This receptor was taken from an adult woman who had mild COVID-19 (a few samples of this study predate the infection). Cell type and time point are not known. The chain links TRBV9 to TRBJ2-2; D unresolved. The sample consisted of PBMCs or a T cell subset sorted from them (not recorded which). CDR3 sequence reads: CASSVESFSYTGELFF. DNA of the CDR3: TGTGCCAGCAGCGTAGAATCGTTCAGTTACACCGGGGAGCTGTTTTTT.